The present T cell receptor beta chain was sequenced within a study of T and B cells in COVID-19 patients. Blood genomic DNA input for TRB amplification was about 240-500 ng. Multiplex PCR with BIOMED2 TRB-A/B primer pools amplified TRB rearrangements. TCRdb recomputed calls from the multiplex PCR reads with MiXCR, one row per CDR3 protein. The sample yields about 16,000 distinct CDR3 sequences, about a quarter seen once. The CDR3 sequence is 13 residues long. Germline values: CDR1 SGHRS, CDR2 YFSETQ. Trimming removed 0 bases at V and 10 bases at J, with 13 bases between. J is TRBJ1-1 and V is TRBV5-1, with D possibly matching TRBD1 (5 bases). The TCR was taken from a human donor who had recovered from COVID-19. The sample was blood. In DNA form, the CDR3 reads TGCGCCAGCAGCTTGGTAGGTCAGGGAACAGCTTTCTTT. Translating gives CASSLVGQGTAFF.